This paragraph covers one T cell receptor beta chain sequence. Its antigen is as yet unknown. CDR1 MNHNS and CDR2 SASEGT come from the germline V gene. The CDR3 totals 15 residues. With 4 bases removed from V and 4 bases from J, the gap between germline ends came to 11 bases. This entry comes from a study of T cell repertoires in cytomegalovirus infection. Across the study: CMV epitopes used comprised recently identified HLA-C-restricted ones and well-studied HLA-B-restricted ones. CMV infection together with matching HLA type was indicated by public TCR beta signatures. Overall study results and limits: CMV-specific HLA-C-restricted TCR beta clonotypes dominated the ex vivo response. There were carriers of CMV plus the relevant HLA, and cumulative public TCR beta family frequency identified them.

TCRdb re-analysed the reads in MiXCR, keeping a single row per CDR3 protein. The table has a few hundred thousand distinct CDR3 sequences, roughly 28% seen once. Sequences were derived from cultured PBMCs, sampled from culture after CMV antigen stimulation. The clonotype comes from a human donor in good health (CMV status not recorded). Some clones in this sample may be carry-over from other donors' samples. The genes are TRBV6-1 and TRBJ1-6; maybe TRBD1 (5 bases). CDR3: CASSVGGVYNSPLHF. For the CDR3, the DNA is TGTGCCAGCAGTGTCGGAGGGGTTTATAATTCACCCCTCCACTTT.